This T cell receptor beta chain was recorded in a study of control samples from healthy donors and cancer patients. Clones were sequenced by immunoSEQ multiplex PCR, and TCRdb holds only the in-frame ones, with some missing. The sample lists 100,000 to 150,000 clones, roughly 90% occurring once. The receptor's source is a woman aged 18-35 years in good health. Sequences were obtained from blood.

The DNA of the CDR3 is TGTGCCAGCAGTTCCCTCTCCAATGAGCAGTTCTTC. Translating it yields CASSSLSNEQFF. The chain recombines TRBV3-1 (or the pseudogene TRBV3-2) with TRBJ2-1; D gene unclear. The CDR3 extends over 12 amino acids. Trimming removed 6 bases at V and 6 bases at J, with 9 bases between. CDR1 LGHDT and CDR2 YNNKEL come from the germline V gene (reference sequence).